This T cell receptor beta chain was recorded in a study of cytomegalovirus exposure and HLA in healthy donors. Study information: A later analysis reported the same platform for the 120 validation repertoires and the approximately 700 first-cohort repertoires.

Trimming cost V 1 base and J 4 bases; bases outside gene matches: 6. CDR1 and CDR2 (germline): LNHNV, YYDKDF (reference sequence). The CDR3 is 15 amino acids. The data were produced by immunoSEQ multiplex PCR, yet TCRdb's version contains in-frame clones alone and is incomplete. The repertoire holds about 240,000 clones, with about 90% as singletons. The clonotype was recovered from a woman aged 25 to 45 in good health and CMV-seropositive. The V gene is TRBV15, the J gene TRBJ1-2; TRBD1 matches 7 bases. Sequenced input: PBMCs. CDR3 amino acids: CATSRARDSLYGYTF. Written as DNA, the CDR3 is TGTGCCACCAGCAGAGCTAGGGACAGTCTCTATGGCTACACCTTC. The complete variable domain, with remaining parts taken from reference TRBV15 and TRBJ1-2, reads DAMVIQNPRYQVTQFGKPVTLSCSQTLNHNVMYWYQQKSSQAPKLLFHYYDKDFNNEADTPDNFQSRRPNTSFCFLDIRSPGLGDTAMYLCATSRARDSLYGYTFGSGTRLTVV.